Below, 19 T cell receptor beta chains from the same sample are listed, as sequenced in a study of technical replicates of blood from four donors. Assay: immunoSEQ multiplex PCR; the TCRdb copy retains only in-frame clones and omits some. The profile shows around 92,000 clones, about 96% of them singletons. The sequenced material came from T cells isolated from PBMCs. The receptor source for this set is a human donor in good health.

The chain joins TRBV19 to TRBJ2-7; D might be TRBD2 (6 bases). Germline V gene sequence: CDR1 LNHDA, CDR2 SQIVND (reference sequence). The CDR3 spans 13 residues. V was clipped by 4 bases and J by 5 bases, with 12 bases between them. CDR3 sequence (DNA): TGTGCCAGTAGTAACAGTTGGGGGGACGAGCAGTACTTC. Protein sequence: CASSNSWGDEQYF.

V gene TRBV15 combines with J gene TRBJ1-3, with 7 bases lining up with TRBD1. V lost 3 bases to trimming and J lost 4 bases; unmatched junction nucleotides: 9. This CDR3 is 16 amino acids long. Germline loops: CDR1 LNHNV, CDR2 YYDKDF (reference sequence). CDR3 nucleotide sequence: TGTGCCACCAGCAGCCGTACAGGGGCGGGCGGAAACACCATATATTTT. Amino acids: CATSSRTGAGGNTIYF.

Here the CDR3 reads CASSLEEITGELFF. CDR3 sequence (DNA): TGCGCCAGCAGCCTAGAAGAGATTACCGGGGAGCTGTTTTTT. The genes are TRBV5-1 and TRBJ2-2; D is uncertain. Germline V CDR1 and CDR2: SGHRS, YFSETQ. V was trimmed by 4 bases and J by 5 bases, leaving 12 bases between them. CDR3 length equals 14 residues.

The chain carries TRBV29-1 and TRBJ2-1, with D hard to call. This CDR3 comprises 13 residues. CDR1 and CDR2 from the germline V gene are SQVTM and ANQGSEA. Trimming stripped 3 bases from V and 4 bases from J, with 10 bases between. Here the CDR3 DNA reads TGCAGCGTTGACCAGGCCCTTTACAATGAGCAGTTCTTC. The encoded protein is CSVDQALYNEQFF.

CDR3 residues: CASTVGGANYEQYF. The CDR3 bases are TGTGCCAGCACCGTAGGAGGGGCCAACTACGAGCAGTACTTC. The V call is TRBV28, the J call TRBJ2-7; maybe TRBD2 (6 bases). Germline assignment: CDR1 MDHEN and CDR2 SYDVKM. The CDR3 covers 14 residues. V gave up 7 bases and J gave up 3 bases, with 16 bases separating them.

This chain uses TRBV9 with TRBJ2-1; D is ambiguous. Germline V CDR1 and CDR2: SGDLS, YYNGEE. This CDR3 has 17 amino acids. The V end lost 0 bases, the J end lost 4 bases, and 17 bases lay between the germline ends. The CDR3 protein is CASSVAPPPFLYNEQFF. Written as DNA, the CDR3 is TGTGCCAGCAGCGTAGCGCCACCTCCGTTCCTATACAATGAGCAGTTCTTC.

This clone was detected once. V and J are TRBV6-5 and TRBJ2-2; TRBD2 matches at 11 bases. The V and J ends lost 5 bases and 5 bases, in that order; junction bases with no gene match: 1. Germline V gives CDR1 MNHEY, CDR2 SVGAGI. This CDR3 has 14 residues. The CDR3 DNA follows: TGTGCCAGCAGTCGGACTAGCGGGACCGGGGAGCTGTTTTTT. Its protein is CASSRTSGTGELFF.

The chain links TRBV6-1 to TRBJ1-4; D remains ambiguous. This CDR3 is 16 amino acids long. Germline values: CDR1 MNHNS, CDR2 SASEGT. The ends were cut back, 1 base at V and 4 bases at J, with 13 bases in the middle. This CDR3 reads CASSEVVGSNNEKLFF. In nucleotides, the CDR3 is TGTGCCAGCAGTGAAGTTGTCGGTAGTAATAATGAAAAACTGTTTTTT.

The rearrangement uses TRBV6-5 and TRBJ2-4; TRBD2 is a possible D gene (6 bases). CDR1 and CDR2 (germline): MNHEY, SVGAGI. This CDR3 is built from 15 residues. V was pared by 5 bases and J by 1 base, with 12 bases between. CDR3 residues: CASSTGGTAKNIQYF. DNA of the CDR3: TGTGCCAGCAGTACGGGCGGGACGGCCAAAAACATTCAGTACTTC.

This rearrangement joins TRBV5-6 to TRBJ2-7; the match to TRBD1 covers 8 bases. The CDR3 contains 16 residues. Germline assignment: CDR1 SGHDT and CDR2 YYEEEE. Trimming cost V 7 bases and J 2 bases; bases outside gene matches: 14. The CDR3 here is CASHPSRRDRPYEQYF. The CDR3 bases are TGTGCCAGCCATCCATCACGAAGGGACAGGCCCTACGAGCAGTACTTC.

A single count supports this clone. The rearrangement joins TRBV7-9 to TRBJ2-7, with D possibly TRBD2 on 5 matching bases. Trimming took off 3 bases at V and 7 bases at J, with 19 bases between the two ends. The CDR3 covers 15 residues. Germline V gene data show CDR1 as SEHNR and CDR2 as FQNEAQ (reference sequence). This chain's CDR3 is CASSFLAGSLGEQYF. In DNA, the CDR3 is TGTGCCAGCAGCTTTCTCGCGGGCTCACTAGGGGAGCAGTACTTC.

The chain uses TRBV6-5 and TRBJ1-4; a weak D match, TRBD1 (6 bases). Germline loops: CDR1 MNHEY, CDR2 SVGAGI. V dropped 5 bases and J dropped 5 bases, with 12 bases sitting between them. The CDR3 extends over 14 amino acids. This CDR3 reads CASSVQGRNEKLFF. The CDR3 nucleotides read TGTGCCAGCAGTGTACAGGGAAGAAATGAAAAACTGTTTTTT.

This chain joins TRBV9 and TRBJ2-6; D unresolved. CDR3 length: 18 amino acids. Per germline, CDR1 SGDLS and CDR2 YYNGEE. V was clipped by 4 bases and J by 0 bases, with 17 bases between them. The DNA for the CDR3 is TGTGCCAGCAGCCCTGAGACGGGTTATTACTCTGGGGCCAACGTCCTGACTTTC. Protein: CASSPETGYYSGANVLTF. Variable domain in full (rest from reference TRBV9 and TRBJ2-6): DSGVTQTPKHLITATGQRVTLRCSPRSGDLSVYWYQQSLDQGLQFLIQYYNGEERAKGNILERFSAQQFPDLHSELNLSSLELGDSALYFCASSPETGYYSGANVLTFGAGSRLTVL.

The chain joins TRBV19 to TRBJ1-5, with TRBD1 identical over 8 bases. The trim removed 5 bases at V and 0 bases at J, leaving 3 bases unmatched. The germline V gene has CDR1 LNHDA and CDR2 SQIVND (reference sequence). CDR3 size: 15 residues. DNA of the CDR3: TGTGCCAGTAGTGAACAGGGGGATAGCAATCAGCCCCAGCATTTT. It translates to CASSEQGDSNQPQHF.

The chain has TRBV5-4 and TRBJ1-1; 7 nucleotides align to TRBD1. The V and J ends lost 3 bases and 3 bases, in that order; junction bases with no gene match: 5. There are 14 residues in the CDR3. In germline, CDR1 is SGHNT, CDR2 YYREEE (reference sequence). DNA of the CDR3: TGTGCCAGCAGCTCTAAAGACAGGGACACTGAAGCTTTCTTT. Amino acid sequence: CASSSKDRDTEAFF.

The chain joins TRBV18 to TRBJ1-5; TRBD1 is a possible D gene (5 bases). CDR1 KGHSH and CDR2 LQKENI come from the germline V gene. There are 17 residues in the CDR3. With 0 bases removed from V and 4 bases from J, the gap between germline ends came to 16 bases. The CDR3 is CASSPPFLAGINQPQHF. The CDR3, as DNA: TGTGCCAGCTCACCACCGTTTCTTGCAGGGATAAATCAGCCCCAGCATTTT. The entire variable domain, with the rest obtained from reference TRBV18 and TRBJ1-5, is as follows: NAGVMQNPRHLVRRRGQEARLRCSPMKGHSHVYWYRQLPEEGLKFMVYLQKENIIDESGMPKERFSAEFPKEGPSILRIQQVVRGDSAAYFCASSPPFLAGINQPQHFGDGTRLSIL.

Here the CDR3 reads CASSLPKRTSGRAVDEQYF. The DNA for the CDR3 is TGTGCCAGCAGCTTACCGAAACGGACTAGCGGGAGGGCTGTCGACGAGCAGTACTTC. This sequence joins TRBV7-9 and TRBJ2-7; 15 bases agree with TRBD2. The V and J ends lost 2 bases and 5 bases, in that order; junction bases with no gene match: 13. CDR1 is SEHNR, CDR2 FQNEAQ, per germline (reference sequence). CDR3 length equals 19 residues.

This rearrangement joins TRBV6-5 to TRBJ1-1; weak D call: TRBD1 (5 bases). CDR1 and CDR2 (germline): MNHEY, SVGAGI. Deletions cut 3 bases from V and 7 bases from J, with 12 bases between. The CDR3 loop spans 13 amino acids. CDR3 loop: CASSYDGAREAFF. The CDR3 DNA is TGTGCCAGCAGTTATGATGGGGCTCGTGAAGCTTTCTTT.

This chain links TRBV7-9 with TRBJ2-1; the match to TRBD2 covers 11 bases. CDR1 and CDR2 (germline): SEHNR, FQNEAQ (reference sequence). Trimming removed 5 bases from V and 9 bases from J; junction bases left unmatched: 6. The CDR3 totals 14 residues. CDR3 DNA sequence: TGTGCCAGCAGCGCTGGACTAGCGGGTTTTGAGCAGTTCTTC. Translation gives CASSAGLAGFEQFF. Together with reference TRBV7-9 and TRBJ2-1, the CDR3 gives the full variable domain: DTGVSQNPRHKITKRGQNVTFRCDPISEHNRLYWYRQTLGQGPEFLTYFQNEAQLEKSRLLSDRFSAERPKGSFSTLEIQRTEQGDSAMYLCASSAGLAGFEQFFGPGTRLTVL.